A selection of T cell receptor beta chains follows, all from one sample in a study of cytomegalovirus exposure and HLA in healthy donors. Generated by immunoSEQ multiplex PCR, the TCRdb table keeps only in-frame clones and is missing some. The data hold 100,000 to 150,000 clones, with about 80% observed a single time. The sequencing sample was made of PBMCs. These receptor sequences come from a girl aged 2 to 10 in good health and CMV-seronegative. CDR3s include the opening cysteine and the closing phenylalanine or tryptophan. A D gene is named only where the DNA matches it firmly. Clone size appears in some rows only: once, few, many, or a class for an expanded clone.

>-|-|TRBJ1-1|TRBV5-8
TGTGCCAGCAGCCACCTACAGGGAACGAACACTGAAGCTTTCTTT
CASSHLQGTNTEAFF
>-|TRBD2|TRBJ2-7|TRBV7-2
TGTGCCAGCAGCCCCCTAGCGGGGCCCTACGAGCAGTACTTC
CASSPLAGPYEQYF
>few|TRBD1|TRBJ1-1|TRBV2
TGTGCCAGCAGTAGGGGACAGGGGGGGAACACTGAAGCTTTCTTT
CASSRGQGGNTEAFF
>few|-|TRBJ1-5|TRBV27
TGTGCCAGCAGCTACCAAGGGGATCAGCCCCAGCATTTT
CASSYQGDQPQHF
>-|-|TRBJ2-7|TRBV19
TGTGCCAGTAGTATTGGAGGGTCCTTAACCTACGAGCAGTACTTC
CASSIGGSLTYEQYF
>-|TRBD2|TRBJ2-1|TRBV4-2
TGTGCCAGCAGCCATCTAGCGGGAGGGCCGAATGAGCAGTTCTTC
CASSHLAGGPNEQFF
>-|TRBD1|TRBJ2-5|TRBV6-5
TGTGCCAGCGGAGCGAGGGGGCGCCCGGAGACCCAGTACTTC
CASGARGRPETQYF
>-|-|TRBJ2-7|TRBV7-2
TGTGCCAGCAGCTTAGTTTTAGAATACGAGCAGTACTTC
CASSLVLEYEQYF
>-|TRBD2|TRBJ2-7|TRBV30
TGTGCCTGGAACTATATAGAGGAGCGGGGCTACGAGCAGTACTTC
CAWNYIEERGYEQYF
>few|-|TRBJ1-5|TRBV28
TGTGCCAGCACCAGGGTCGGGAGGCCCCAGCATTTT
CASTRVGRPQHF
>-|TRBD1|TRBJ1-4|TRBV9
TGTGCCAGCAGCGTAGAGGGGGCGGGTAATGAAAAACTGTTTTTT
CASSVEGAGNEKLFF
>-|TRBD1|TRBJ1-1|TRBV30
TGTGCCTGGAGACCCAGGGGGCAGAGGCAAGTCGGAGCTTTCTTT
CAWRPRGQRQVGAFF
>-|TRBD2|TRBJ2-5|TRBV28
TGTGCCAGCAGTTTAGGCGGGAGCTTGGCAGAGACCCAGTACTTC
CASSLGGSLAETQYF
>-|TRBD1|TRBJ1-5|TRBV28
TGTGCCAGCAGTTTAACAGGGGGCGGCAATCAGCCCCAGCATTTT
CASSLTGGGNQPQHF
>-|-|TRBJ1-4|TRBV7-8
TGTGCCAGCAGCGACGAATGGAGAGAAAAACTGTTTTTT
CASSDEWREKLFF
>-|-|TRBJ2-7|TRBV4-3
TGCGCCAGCAGCCAACATACAGGGTTTACCTACGAGCAGTACTTC
CASSQHTGFTYEQYF
>-|TRBD2|TRBJ2-7|TRBV5-1
TGCGCCAGCAAAGGGACTAGCGGGAGTAGTCCCTACGAGCAGTACTTC
CASKGTSGSSPYEQYF
>-|TRBD1|TRBJ1-1|TRBV6-6
TGTGCCAGCAGTTATGGAGGGGGCTTGAACACTGAAGCTTTCTTT
CASSYGGGLNTEAFF
>-|-|TRBJ2-3|TRBV27
TGTGCCAGCAGTCTCTATACTGGAGCAGGGGCCCCGAAATGGTGG
CASSLYTGAGAPKWW
>-|-|TRBJ2-7|TRBV19
TGTGCCAGTAGTATCAGGGTCAGTTCCTACGAGCAGTACTTC
CASSIRVSSYEQYF
>-|-|TRBJ2-7|TRBV2
TGTGCCAGCAGTGAAGACGGGACAAACTACGAGCAGTACTTC
CASSEDGTNYEQYF
>-|TRBD1|TRBJ1-6|TRBV5-1
TGCGCCAGCAGGTCTACGCCGGGACAGGGTAATTCACCCCTCCACTTT
CASRSTPGQGNSPLHF
>-|-|TRBJ1-2|TRBV7-2
TGTGCCAGCAGCTTACGATTGGGCAGGGGCTACACCTTC
CASSLRLGRGYTF
>once|TRBD2|TRBJ2-3|TRBV2
TGTGCCAGCAGCTGGCCGGGACTAGCGGGAGTAACAGATACGCAGTATTTT
CASSWPGLAGVTDTQYF
>-|-|TRBJ1-3|TRBV5-5
TGTGCCAGCAGCGACACAGGGTCCTCTGGAAACACCATATATTTT
CASSDTGSSGNTIYF
>-|-|TRBJ2-6|TRBV6-4
TGTGCCAGCAGTGGGGGGGATCCCTCTGGGGCCAACGTCCTGACTTTC
CASSGGDPSGANVLTF
>-|TRBD2|TRBJ2-3|TRBV4-1
TGCGCCAGCAGCCAGGATGAGGGGACTAGCGGCCACCCAACGCAGTATTTT
CASSQDEGTSGHPTQYF